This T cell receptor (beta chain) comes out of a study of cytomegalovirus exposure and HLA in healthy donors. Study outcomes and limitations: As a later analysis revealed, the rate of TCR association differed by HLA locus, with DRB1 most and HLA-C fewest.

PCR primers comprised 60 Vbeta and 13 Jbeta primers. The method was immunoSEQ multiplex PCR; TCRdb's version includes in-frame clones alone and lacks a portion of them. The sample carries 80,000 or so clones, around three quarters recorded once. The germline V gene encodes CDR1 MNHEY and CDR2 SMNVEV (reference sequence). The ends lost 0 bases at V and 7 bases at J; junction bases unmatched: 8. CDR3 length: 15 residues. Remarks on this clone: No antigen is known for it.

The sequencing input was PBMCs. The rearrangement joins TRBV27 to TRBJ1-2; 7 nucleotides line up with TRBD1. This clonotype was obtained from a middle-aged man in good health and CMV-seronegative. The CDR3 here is CASSLSGRGRGGYTF. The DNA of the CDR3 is TGTGCCAGCAGTTTATCGGGAAGGGGGCGGGGTGGCTACACCTTC.